The clone carrying this TCR beta chain was counted a single time. Its matching antigen is unknown. Trimming shortened V by 2 bases and J by 3 bases, and 10 bases separated the two germline ends. CDR1 and CDR2 from the germline V gene are SQVTM and ANQGSEA. There are 13 residues in the CDR3. TCRdb re-called the 5' RACE reads with MiXCR, one entry per CDR3 protein. The sample shows approximately 100,000 distinct CDR3 sequences, over 15% of them seen only once. This sample stems from a study of T-cell memory formation after mild COVID-19. Study-wide context: Clusters of TCRs were largely donor specific. Regarding the study as a whole: CD4+ bias marked clones expanding day 15 to 37, unlike balanced contracting clones.

The genes are TRBV29-1 and TRBJ1-2; tentatively, D is TRBD1 (5 bases). This sequence originates from an adult woman who had mild COVID-19 (a few samples of this study predate the infection). Cell type and time point are not known. The specimen was PBMCs or a T cell subset sorted from them (not recorded which). CDR3 DNA: TGCAGCGTTGAATTGACAGCCTACTATGGCTACACCTTC. Translating it yields CSVELTAYYGYTF.